This T cell receptor beta chain was found in a study of radiotherapy plus CTLA-4 blockade in lung cancer. Across the study: Objective response was observed in roughly 20% of patients, and disease control in just over 30%. Findings and limits, study-wide: Blood saw expansion of tumor-derived TCR clones after radiotherapy plus ipilimumab. Early clonal dynamics of blood T cells, together with interferon-beta, were reported as the best response predictor.

Points on this clone: The antigen is unknown.

Lung cancer patients with chemo-refractory metastatic non-small-cell disease were given focal radiation plus CTLA-4 blockade with ipilimumab. The CDR3 sequence is 14 residues long. Trimming removed 3 bases from V and 3 bases from J, with 12 bases in between. Germline CDR1 is SGHDT and CDR2 is YYEEEE. The repertoire was sequenced with immunoSEQ multiplex PCR; TCRdb's copy has only in-frame clones and lacks some. The sample records about 28,000 clones, roughly 80% being singletons. The sequencing used peripheral blood, collected from a patient treated with radiotherapy plus ipilimumab. The source of this sequence is a human donor with non-small cell lung cancer who had stable disease on radiotherapy plus ipilimumab. This rearrangement joins TRBV5-6 to TRBJ1-2, with D perhaps TRBD1 (5 bases). This chain's CDR3 is CASSSVRVHYGYTF. The CDR3 DNA sequence: TGTGCCAGCAGCTCCGTCAGGGTACACTATGGCTACACCTTC.